This T cell receptor beta chain derives from a study of control samples from healthy donors and cancer patients. Germline loops: CDR1 SGHNT, CDR2 YYREEE (reference sequence). V lost 1 base, J lost 6 bases, and 8 bases stayed unmatched. The length of the CDR3 is 17 residues. The method was immunoSEQ multiplex PCR; TCRdb's version includes in-frame clones alone and lacks a portion of them. The data contain some 250,000 clones, roughly 82% of them singletons. V gene TRBV5-4 combines with J gene TRBJ2-3, with 13 bases lining up with TRBD2. The sequence was collected from a woman aged 60 to 75 with lung cancer. Sequences were obtained from PBMCs. As DNA, the CDR3 is TGTGCCAGCAGCTTGCGACTAGCGGGAGGAGGGGGGGATACGCAGTATTTT. Translation: CASSLRLAGGGGDTQYF.